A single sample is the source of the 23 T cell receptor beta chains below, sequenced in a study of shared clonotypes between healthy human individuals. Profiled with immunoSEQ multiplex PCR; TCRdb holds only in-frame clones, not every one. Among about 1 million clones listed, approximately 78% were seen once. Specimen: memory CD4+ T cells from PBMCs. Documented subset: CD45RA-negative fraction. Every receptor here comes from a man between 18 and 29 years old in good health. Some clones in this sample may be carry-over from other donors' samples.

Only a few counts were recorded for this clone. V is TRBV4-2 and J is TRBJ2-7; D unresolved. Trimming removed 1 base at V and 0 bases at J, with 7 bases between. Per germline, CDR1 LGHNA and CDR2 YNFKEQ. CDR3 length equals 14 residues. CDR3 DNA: TGTGCCAGCAGCCAAGGGATCTCCTCCTACGAGCAGTACTTC. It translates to CASSQGISSYEQYF.

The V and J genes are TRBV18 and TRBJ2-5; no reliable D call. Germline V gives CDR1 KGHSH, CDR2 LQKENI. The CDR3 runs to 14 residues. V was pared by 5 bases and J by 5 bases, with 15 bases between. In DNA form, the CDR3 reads TGTGCCAGCTCAGCAACTGGTTTGCGGGAGACCCAGTACTTC. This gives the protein CASSATGLRETQYF.

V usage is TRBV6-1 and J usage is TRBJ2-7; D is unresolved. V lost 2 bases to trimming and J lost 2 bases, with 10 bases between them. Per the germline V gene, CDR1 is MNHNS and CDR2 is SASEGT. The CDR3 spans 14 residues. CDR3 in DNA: TGTGCCAGCAGTGAAAACTATTCCACCTACGAGCAGTACTTC. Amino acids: CASSENYSTYEQYF.

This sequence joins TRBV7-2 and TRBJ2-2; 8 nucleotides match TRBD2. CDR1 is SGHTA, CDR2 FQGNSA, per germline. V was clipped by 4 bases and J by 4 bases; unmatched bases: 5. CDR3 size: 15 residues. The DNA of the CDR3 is TGTGCCAGCAGCTCGTCCGGGACTAGCACCGGGGAGCTGTTTTTT. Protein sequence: CASSSSGTSTGELFF.

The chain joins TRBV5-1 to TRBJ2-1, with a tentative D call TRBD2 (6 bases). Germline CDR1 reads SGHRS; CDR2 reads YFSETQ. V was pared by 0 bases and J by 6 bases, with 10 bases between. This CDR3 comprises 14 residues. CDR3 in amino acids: CASSLEPAGNEQFF. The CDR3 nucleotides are TGCGCCAGCAGCTTGGAGCCAGCGGGCAATGAGCAGTTCTTC.

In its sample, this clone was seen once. The CDR3 spells CSARYTEAFF. The CDR3 bases are TGCAGTGCAAGGTACACTGAAGCTTTCTTT. The chain has TRBV20-1 and TRBJ1-1, with D unclear. Trimming pared 6 bases from V and 3 bases from J, leaving 5 bases between. Germline CDR1 and CDR2: DFQATT and SNEGSKA (reference sequence). This CDR3 has 10 residues.

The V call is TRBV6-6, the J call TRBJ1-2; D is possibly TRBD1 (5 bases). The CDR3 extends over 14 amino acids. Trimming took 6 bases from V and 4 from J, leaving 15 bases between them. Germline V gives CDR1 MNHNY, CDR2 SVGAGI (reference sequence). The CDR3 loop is CASRQTRESYGYTF. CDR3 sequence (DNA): TGTGCCAGCAGGCAAACCAGGGAAAGCTATGGCTACACCTTC.

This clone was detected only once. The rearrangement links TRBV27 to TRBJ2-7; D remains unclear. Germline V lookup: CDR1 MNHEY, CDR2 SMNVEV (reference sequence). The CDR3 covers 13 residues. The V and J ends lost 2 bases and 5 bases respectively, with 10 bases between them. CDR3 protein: CASSLDQVNEQYF. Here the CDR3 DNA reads TGTGCCAGCAGTTTAGATCAGGTCAACGAGCAGTACTTC.

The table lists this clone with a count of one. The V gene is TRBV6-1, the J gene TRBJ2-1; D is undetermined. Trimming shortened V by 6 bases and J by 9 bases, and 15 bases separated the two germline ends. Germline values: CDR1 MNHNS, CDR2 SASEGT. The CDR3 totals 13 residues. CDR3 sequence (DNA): TGTGCCAGCAGGTTGGTACTGAACGCTGAGCAGTTCTTC. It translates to CASRLVLNAEQFF.

CDR3 in amino acids: CATRTSAAQETQYF. In DNA, the CDR3 is TGTGCCACAAGGACTAGCGCTGCCCAAGAGACCCAGTACTTC. This chain uses TRBV28 with TRBJ2-5; 9 nucleotides match TRBD2. CDR3 length: 14 residues. V lost 10 bases, J lost 1 base, and 7 bases stayed unmatched. CDR1 and CDR2 from the germline V gene are MDHEN and SYDVKM.

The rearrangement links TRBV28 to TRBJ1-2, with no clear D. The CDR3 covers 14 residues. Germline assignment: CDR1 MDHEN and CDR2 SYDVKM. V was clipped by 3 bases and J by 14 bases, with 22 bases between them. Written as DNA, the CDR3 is TGTGCCAGCAGTTTTGTCATGTCGGCAGGCGGTAATACCTTC. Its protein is CASSFVMSAGGNTF.

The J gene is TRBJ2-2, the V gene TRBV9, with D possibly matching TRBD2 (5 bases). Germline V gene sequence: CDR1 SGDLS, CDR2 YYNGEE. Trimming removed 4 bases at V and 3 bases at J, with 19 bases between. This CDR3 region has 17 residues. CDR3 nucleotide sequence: TGTGCCAGCAGCCCTCAAGTATCGCCCGGGGACACCGGGGAGCTGTTTTTT. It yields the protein CASSPQVSPGDTGELFF.

DNA for the CDR3: TGCGCCAGCAGCTTGGAACAGGGCGGAAGGGCTTTCTTT. It translates to CASSLEQGGRAFF. This sequence joins TRBV5-1 and TRBJ1-1; D is perhaps TRBD1 (6 bases). This CDR3 comprises 13 residues. V lost 0 bases and J 11 bases, leaving 14 bases between the germline ends. Looked up from germline, CDR1 is SGHRS and CDR2 is YFSETQ.

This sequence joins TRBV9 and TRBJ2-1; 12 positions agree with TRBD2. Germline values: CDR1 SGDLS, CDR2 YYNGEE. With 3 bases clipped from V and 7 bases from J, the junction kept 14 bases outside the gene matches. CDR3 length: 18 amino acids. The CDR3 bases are TGTGCCAGCAGCGATACTAGCGGGAGGTACGGGTTCGAGAATGAGCAGTTCTTC. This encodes CASSDTSGRYGFENEQFF. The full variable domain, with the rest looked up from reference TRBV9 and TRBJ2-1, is DSGVTQTPKHLITATGQRVTLRCSPRSGDLSVYWYQQSLDQGLQFLIQYYNGEERAKGNILERFSAQQFPDLHSELNLSSLELGDSALYFCASSDTSGRYGFENEQFFGPGTRLTVL.

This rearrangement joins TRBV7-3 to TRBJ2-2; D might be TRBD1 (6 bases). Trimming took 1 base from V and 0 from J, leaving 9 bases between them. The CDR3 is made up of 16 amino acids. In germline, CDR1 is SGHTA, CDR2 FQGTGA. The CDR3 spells CASSLSRTANTGELFF. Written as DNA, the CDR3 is TGTGCCAGCAGCTTAAGTCGGACAGCGAACACCGGGGAGCTGTTTTTT. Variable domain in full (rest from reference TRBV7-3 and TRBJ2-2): GAGVSQTPSNKVTEKGKYVELRCDPISGHTALYWYRQSLGQGPEFLIYFQGTGAADDSGLPNDRFFAVRPEGSVSTLKIQRTERGDSAVYLCASSLSRTANTGELFFGEGSRLTVL.

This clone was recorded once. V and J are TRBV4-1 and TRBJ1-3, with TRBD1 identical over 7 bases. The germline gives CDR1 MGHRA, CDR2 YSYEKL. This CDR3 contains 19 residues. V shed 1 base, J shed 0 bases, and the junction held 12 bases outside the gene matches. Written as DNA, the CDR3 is TGCGCCAGCAGCCAAGGACGAGGGGACAGCTCTCCCTCTGGAAACACCATATATTTT. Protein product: CASSQGRGDSSPSGNTIYF.

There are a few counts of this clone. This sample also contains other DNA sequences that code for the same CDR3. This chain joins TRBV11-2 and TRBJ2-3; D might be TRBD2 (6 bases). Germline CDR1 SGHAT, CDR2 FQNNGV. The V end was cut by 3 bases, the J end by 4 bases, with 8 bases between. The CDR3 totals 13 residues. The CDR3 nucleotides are TGTGCCAGCAGCTTGGGGGGTTCAGATACGCAGTATTTT. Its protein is CASSLGGSDTQYF.

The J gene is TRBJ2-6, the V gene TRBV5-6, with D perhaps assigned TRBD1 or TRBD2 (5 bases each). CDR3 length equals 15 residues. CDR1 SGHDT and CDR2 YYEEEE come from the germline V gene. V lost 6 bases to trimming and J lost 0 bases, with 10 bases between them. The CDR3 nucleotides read TGTGCCAGCAAGTCGGGACCCTCTGGGGCCAACGTCCTGACTTTC. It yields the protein CASKSGPSGANVLTF. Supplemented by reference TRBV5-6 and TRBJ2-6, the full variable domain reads DAGVTQSPTHLIKTRGQQVTLRCSPKSGHDTVSWYQQALGQGPQFIFQYYEEEERQRGNFPDRFSGHQFPNYSSELNVNALLLGDSALYLCASKSGPSGANVLTFGAGSRLTVL.

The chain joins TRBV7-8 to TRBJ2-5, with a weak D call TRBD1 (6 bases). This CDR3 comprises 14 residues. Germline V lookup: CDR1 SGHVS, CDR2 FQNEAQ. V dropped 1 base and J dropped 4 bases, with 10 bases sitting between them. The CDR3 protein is CASSLGGPGETQYF. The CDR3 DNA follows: TGTGCCAGCAGCTTAGGGGGGCCGGGAGAGACCCAGTACTTC.

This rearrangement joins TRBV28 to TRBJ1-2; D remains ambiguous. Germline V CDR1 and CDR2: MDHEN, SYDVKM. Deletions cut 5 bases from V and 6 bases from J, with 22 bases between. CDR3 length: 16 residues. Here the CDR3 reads CASSQGGSLTGDGYTF. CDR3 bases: TGTGCCAGCAGTCAAGGAGGCAGCCTAACCGGCGATGGCTACACCTTC.

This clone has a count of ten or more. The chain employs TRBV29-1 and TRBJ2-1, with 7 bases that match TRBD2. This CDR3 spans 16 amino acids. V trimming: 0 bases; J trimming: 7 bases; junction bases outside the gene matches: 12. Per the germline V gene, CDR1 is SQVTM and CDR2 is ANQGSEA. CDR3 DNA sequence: TGCAGCGTTGAAGATCCAACTAGCGCTCTGAGGAATGAGCAGTTCTTC. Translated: CSVEDPTSALRNEQFF.

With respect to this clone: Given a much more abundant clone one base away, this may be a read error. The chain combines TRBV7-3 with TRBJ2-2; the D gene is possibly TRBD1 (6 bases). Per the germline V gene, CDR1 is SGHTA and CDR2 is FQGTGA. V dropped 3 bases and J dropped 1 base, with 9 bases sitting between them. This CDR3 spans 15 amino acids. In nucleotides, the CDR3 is TGTGCCAGCAGCTTCGAGACAGGGAACACCGGGGAGCTGTTTTTT. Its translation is CASSFETGNTGELFF. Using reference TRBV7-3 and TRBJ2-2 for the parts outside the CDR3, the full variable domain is GAGVSQTPSNKVTEKGKYVELRCDPISGHTALYWYRQSLGQGPEFLIYFQGTGAADDSGLPNDRFFAVRPEGSVSTLKIQRTERGDSAVYLCASSFETGNTGELFFGEGSRLTVL.

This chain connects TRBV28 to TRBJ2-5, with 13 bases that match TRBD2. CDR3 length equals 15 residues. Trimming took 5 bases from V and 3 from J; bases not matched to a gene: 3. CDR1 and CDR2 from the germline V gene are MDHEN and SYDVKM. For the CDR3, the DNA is TGTGCCAGCAGTCACGGACTAGCGGGAGAAGAGACCCAGTACTTC. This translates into CASSHGLAGEETQYF.